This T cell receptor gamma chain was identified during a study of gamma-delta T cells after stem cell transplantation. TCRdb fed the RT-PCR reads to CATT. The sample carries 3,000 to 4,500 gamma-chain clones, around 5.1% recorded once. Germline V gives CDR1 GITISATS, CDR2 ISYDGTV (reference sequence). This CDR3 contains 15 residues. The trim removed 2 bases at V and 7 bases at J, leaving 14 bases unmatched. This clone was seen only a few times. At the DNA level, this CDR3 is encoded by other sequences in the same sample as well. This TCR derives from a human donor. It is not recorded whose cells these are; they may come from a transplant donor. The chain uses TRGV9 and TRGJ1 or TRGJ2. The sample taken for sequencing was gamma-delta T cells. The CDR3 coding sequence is TGTGCCTTGTGGGAGGGCGTCGCTCTTTACTATAAGAAACTCTTT. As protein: CALWEGVALYYKKLF.